Shown below are 32 T cell receptor beta chains from a single sample sequenced in a study of CD8 T cells in ankylosing spondylitis. Whole-study results and caveats: Within ankylosing spondylitis blood, a TCR beta motif made up of seven or eight highly homologous variants appeared to be characteristic.

No cognate antigen is known for these TCRs. TCRdb passed the 5' RACE reads through MiXCR, listing each CDR3 protein once. The sample records 750,000 to 850,000 distinct CDR3 sequences, about 11% being singletons. The specimen sequenced was blood, either unsorted or a sorted T cell fraction (not recorded which). The receptors come from a male donor with ankylosing spondylitis.

The chain joins TRBV20-1 to TRBJ2-7; 8 nucleotides line up with TRBD1. The CDR3 is 13 residues long. J gave up 3 bases and V 6 bases, and 7 bases lay outside the gene matches. CDR1 is DFQATT, CDR2 SNEGSKA, per germline (reference sequence). Here the CDR3 reads CSADPRGHYEQYF. CDR3 coding DNA: TGCAGTGCGGATCCCAGGGGGCACTACGAGCAGTACTTC.

This clonotype was observed at least ten times. CDR3 DNA: TGCGCCAGCAGCTTGGACAGGATAGGATGGGCTTTCTTT. It translates to CASSLDRIGWAFF. The chain combines TRBV5-1 with TRBJ1-1; perhaps TRBD1 as D (5 bases). CDR1 and CDR2 from the germline V gene are SGHRS and YFSETQ. V lost 0 bases to trimming and J lost 11 bases, with 14 bases between them. This CDR3 is 13 amino acids long.

The chain has TRBV4-2 and TRBJ2-7, with D perhaps matching TRBD2 (5 bases). The germline V gene has CDR1 LGHNA and CDR2 YNFKEQ. Trimming stripped 4 bases from V and 6 bases from J, with 19 bases between. This CDR3 contains 15 residues. The chain's CDR3 is CASSPSPTRAAEQYF. DNA for the CDR3: TGTGCCAGCAGCCCGTCCCCGACACGAGCGGCCGAGCAGTACTTC.

Ten or more counts support this clonotype. The chain links TRBV20-1 to TRBJ1-6; D not resolved. Per germline, CDR1 DFQATT and CDR2 SNEGSKA (reference sequence). This CDR3 region has 13 residues. Trimming pared 2 bases from V and 10 bases from J, leaving 12 bases between. The CDR3 loop is CSARYQVESPLHF. CDR3 nucleotides: TGCAGTGCTAGATACCAGGTGGAGTCACCCCTCCACTTT.

The V gene is TRBV5-1, the J gene TRBJ2-1; D possibly corresponds to TRBD1 (6 bases). CDR1 is SGHRS, CDR2 YFSETQ, per germline. This CDR3 contains 13 residues. V shed 4 bases and J shed 7 bases, with 12 bases lying between them. This CDR3 is CASSRTVNNEQFF. The CDR3, as DNA: TGCGCCAGCAGCCGGACAGTGAATAATGAGCAGTTCTTC.

This clonotype was seen only a few times. The V gene is TRBV4-3, the J gene TRBJ2-6, with no clear D. Looked up from germline, CDR1 is LGHNA and CDR2 is YSLEER. Trimming removed 0 bases at V and 0 bases at J, with 15 bases between. This CDR3 spans 19 amino acids. CDR3 in amino acids: CASSQESLRYLSGANVLTF. In DNA, the CDR3 is TGCGCCAGCAGCCAAGAAAGCCTACGGTACCTCTCTGGGGCCAACGTCCTGACTTTC.

This clonotype has more than one count but fewer than ten. V is TRBV29-1 and J is TRBJ2-3; D is unresolved. The CDR3 is 13 amino acids. Looked up from germline, CDR1 is SQVTM and CDR2 is ANQGSEA. V dropped 4 bases and J dropped 1 base, with 9 bases sitting between them. The CDR3 reads CSVGNRGTDTQYF. The CDR3 region has the DNA TGCAGCGTTGGAAACAGAGGCACAGATACGCAGTATTTT.

This clonotype was seen a few times. A much larger clone differs from this one at a single base, so this may be a read error. The V and J genes are TRBV20-1 and TRBJ2-5; maybe TRBD1 (6 bases). Germline V gene lookup returns CDR1 DFQATT and CDR2 SNEGSKA (reference sequence). This CDR3 has 13 amino acids. The chain's CDR3 is CSARRTVEETQHF. The CDR3 DNA is TGCAGTGCTAGAAGGACAGTAGAAGAGACCCAGCACTTC.

At least ten counts were recorded for this clonotype. This chain connects TRBV20-1 to TRBJ1-5; D remains unclear. Germline CDR1 reads DFQATT; CDR2 reads SNEGSKA (reference sequence). V lost 2 bases and J 7 bases, leaving 12 bases between the germline ends. The CDR3 is 13 amino acids. CDR3 amino acids: CSARQENSQPQHF. The DNA for the CDR3 is TGCAGTGCTAGACAGGAAAATTCACAGCCCCAGCATTTT.

This clonotype was counted only a few times. The J gene is TRBJ1-2, the V gene TRBV6-5; D ambiguous. In germline, CDR1 is MNHEY, CDR2 SVGAGI. CDR3 length: 14 amino acids. V was clipped by 4 bases and J by 2 bases, with 11 bases between them. CDR3 amino acids: CASSSRGRNYGYTF. The CDR3 DNA reads TGTGCCAGCAGTTCCCGGGGAAGAAACTATGGCTACACCTTC.

This clonotype was counted only a few times. V gene TRBV10-3 combines with J gene TRBJ2-1; 8 positions agree with TRBD2. This CDR3 has 18 amino acids. Germline lookup yields CDR1 ENHRY and CDR2 SYGVKD. V was clipped by 0 bases and J by 3 bases; unmatched bases: 10. CDR3 in DNA: TGTGCCATCAGTGAGTCGAGTATGTCCAGCGGGAGCTACAATGAGCAGTTCTTC. It specifies CAISESSMSSGSYNEQFF.

The chain combines TRBV29-1 with TRBJ2-7, with D perhaps TRBD1 (5 bases). V was pared by 5 bases and J by 0 bases, with 14 bases between. CDR1 and CDR2 from the germline V gene are SQVTM and ANQGSEA. This CDR3 contains 14 residues. The CDR3: CSVIQERSSYEQYF. CDR3 in DNA: TGCAGCGTTATACAGGAAAGGAGCTCCTACGAGCAGTACTTC.

This clonotype was observed a few times. The chain has TRBV10-3 and TRBJ1-6; TRBD1 is a possible D gene (6 bases). CDR3 length: 13 residues. V lost 8 bases and J lost 7, with 12 bases in between. Per germline, CDR1 ENHRY and CDR2 SYGVKD. The CDR3 loop reads CAIGPGANSPLHF. The CDR3 coding sequence is TGTGCCATCGGGCCAGGGGCAAATTCACCCCTCCACTTT.

This clonotype was recorded a few times. This chain connects TRBV20-1 to TRBJ2-2, with 10 nucleotides matching TRBD2. The CDR3 consists of 17 residues. The germline V gene encodes CDR1 DFQATT and CDR2 SNEGSKA (reference sequence). Losses at the gene ends were 0 bases for V and 1 base for J; bases not matched to a gene: 5. CDR3 sequence reads: CSARDPSGGRNTGELFF. CDR3 DNA: TGCAGTGCTAGAGACCCTAGCGGGGGCCGGAACACCGGGGAGCTGTTTTTT.

This chain uses TRBV5-1 with TRBJ2-5, with 10 positions matching TRBD2. Germline CDR1 reads SGHRS; CDR2 reads YFSETQ. The CDR3 spans 18 residues. With V trimmed by 0 bases and J by 2 bases, 10 bases remained unmatched. CDR3 sequence: CASSLGASGSGVQETQYF. The CDR3 DNA follows: TGCGCCAGCAGCTTGGGGGCTAGCGGGAGCGGGGTTCAAGAGACCCAGTACTTC.

In this sample, this clonotype turned up many times. The chain couples TRBV5-1 to TRBJ2-2; no definite D call. Germline lookup yields CDR1 SGHRS and CDR2 YFSETQ. The CDR3 spans 11 residues. Trimming left V 1 base short and J 8 bases short, with 3 bases between. The CDR3 region has the DNA TGCGCCAGCAGCTTGCAGGGGGAGCTGTTTTTT. It encodes CASSLQGELFF.

The chain is built from TRBV12-3 or TRBV12-4 and TRBJ1-3, with D unresolved. CDR3 length: 15 residues. V gave up 3 bases and J gave up 0 bases, with 9 bases separating them. CDR3: CASSLSSGSGNTIYF. CDR3 coding DNA: TGTGCCAGCAGTTTGTCATCCGGCTCTGGAAACACCATATATTTT.

This clonotype came up a few times. The gene calls are TRBV18 and TRBJ2-1; tentatively, D is TRBD1 (6 bases). From germline, CDR1 is KGHSH and CDR2 LQKENI. The CDR3 length is 16 residues. V was trimmed by 2 bases and J by 9 bases, leaving 20 bases between them. CDR3 sequence: CASSPSYGGAGGEQFF. CDR3 coding DNA: TGTGCCAGCTCACCATCGTATGGGGGCGCGGGTGGTGAGCAGTTCTTC. Looking up the rest from reference TRBV18 and TRBJ2-1 gives the full variable domain: NAGVMQNPRHLVRRRGQEARLRCSPMKGHSHVYWYRQLPEEGLKFMVYLQKENIIDESGMPKERFSAEFPKEGPSILRIQQVVRGDSAAYFCASSPSYGGAGGEQFFGPGTRLTVL.

This clonotype was counted only a few times. J is TRBJ2-7 and V is TRBV4-2; 8 nucleotides match TRBD1. Germline CDR1 is LGHNA and CDR2 is YNFKEQ. J lost 4 bases, V lost 1 base, and 6 bases had no gene match. The CDR3 runs to 15 residues. The CDR3 DNA follows: TGTGCCAGCAGCCAAGCGGGACAGGAGTTATACGAGCAGTACTTC. This gives the protein CASSQAGQELYEQYF.

J is TRBJ1-2 and V is TRBV9, with D maybe TRBD1 (6 bases). The CDR3 is 14 residues long. V was clipped by 3 bases and J by 4 bases, with 13 bases between them. Germline CDR1 and CDR2: SGDLS and YYNGEE. CDR3 sequence (DNA): TGTGCCAGCAGCGCGAGGGACACTTCCTATGGCTACACCTTC. Translated: CASSARDTSYGYTF. Supplemented by reference TRBV9 and TRBJ1-2, the full variable domain reads DSGVTQTPKHLITATGQRVTLRCSPRSGDLSVYWYQQSLDQGLQFLIQYYNGEERAKGNILERFSAQQFPDLHSELNLSSLELGDSALYFCASSARDTSYGYTFGSGTRLTVV.

This chain joins TRBV3-1 and TRBJ2-5; 7 nucleotides agree with TRBD2. The length of the CDR3 is 13 residues. In germline, CDR1 is LGHDT, CDR2 YNNKEL (reference sequence). V gave up 4 bases and J gave up 9 bases; unmatched junction bases: 8. CDR3 nucleotide sequence: TGTGCCAGCAGCCCCCCAGGACTAGTTCCCCAGTACTTC. Protein product: CASSPPGLVPQYF.

The sample holds a few counts of this clonotype. The chain uses TRBV12-3 or TRBV12-4 and TRBJ2-3, with D perhaps matching TRBD1 (6 bases). V lost 4 bases and J 8 bases, leaving 13 bases between the germline ends. The CDR3 has 13 residues. The CDR3 DNA sequence: TGTGCCAGCAGTTCGCATACCAGGGGTACGCAGTATTTT. This gives the protein CASSSHTRGTQYF.

On this clonotype: At one boundary the junction diverges from the germline segment, which might be a read error. The chain links TRBV12-3 or TRBV12-4 to TRBJ1-2, with D possibly matching TRBD1 (5 bases). There are 13 residues in the CDR3. The CDR3 here is CASRFGGNYGYTF. The CDR3 DNA is TGTGCCAGCCGTTTCGGGGGGAACTATGGCTACACCTTC.

DNA of the CDR3: TGTGCCAGCAGACGGGGAGGGGGTCTGGCGATGAATGAGCAGTTCTTC. Its translation: CASRRGGGLAMNEQFF. This chain joins TRBV28 and TRBJ2-1; a possible D gene is TRBD2 (7 bases). The CDR3 extends over 16 amino acids. V lost 6 bases and J lost 7, with 22 bases in between. CDR1 MDHEN and CDR2 SYDVKM come from the germline V gene.

The chain has TRBV11-2 and TRBJ2-7, with 8 bases that match TRBD1. Unmatched junction bases numbered 5, after V lost 5 bases and J lost 2 bases. CDR3 length equals 14 residues. Germline V lookup: CDR1 SGHAT, CDR2 FQNNGV. The CDR3 is CASSHGDRTYEQYF. The CDR3 bases are TGTGCCAGCAGCCATGGGGACAGGACCTACGAGCAGTACTTC. The full variable domain, rest sourced from reference TRBV11-2 and TRBJ2-7, is EAGVAQSPRYKIIEKRQSVAFWCNPISGHATLYWYQQILGQGPKLLIQFQNNGVVDDSQLPKDRFSAERLKGVDSTLKIQPAKLEDSAVYLCASSHGDRTYEQYFGPGTRLTVT.

This clonotype was observed a few times. A clone one base away is much larger, so this may be a read error. The chain carries TRBV10-3 and TRBJ2-1, with a possible D match to TRBD1 (5 bases). The CDR3 runs to 17 residues. The germline V gene has CDR1 ENHRY and CDR2 SYGVKD. CDR3 in DNA: TGTGCCATCAGTGAGTCGTTGGGGCTTAGCTCCTACAATGAGCAGCTCTTC. Protein sequence: CAISESLGLSSYNEQLF.

The chain uses TRBV5-1 and TRBJ1-4, with 8 bases aligning to TRBD1. CDR1 is SGHRS, CDR2 YFSETQ, per germline. V lost 6 bases to trimming and J lost 7 bases; unmatched junction nucleotides: 11. The CDR3 sequence is 15 residues long. In DNA, the CDR3 is TGCGCCAGCACCTTCTCGACAGGGGAAACTGAAAAACTGTTTTTT. Amino acid sequence: CASTFSTGETEKLFF.

The rearrangement links TRBV5-1 to TRBJ2-7, with a possible D match to TRBD2 (7 bases). Germline V lookup: CDR1 SGHRS, CDR2 YFSETQ. CDR3 length equals 15 residues. The V gene lost 7 bases and the J gene lost 1 base, with 18 bases spanning the gap. The CDR3 loop is CASCRGASDSYEQYF. The DNA for the CDR3 is TGCGCCAGCTGCCGGGGGGCTAGCGATTCCTACGAGCAGTACTTC.

Only one count was recorded for this clonotype. The chain uses TRBV18 and TRBJ1-2; unclear D gene. V was clipped by 2 bases and J by 5 bases, with 9 bases between them. Germline CDR1 and CDR2: KGHSH and LQKENI. The CDR3 totals 13 residues. CDR3 residues: CASSPGVTYGYTF. The CDR3 DNA sequence: TGTGCCAGCTCACCAGGAGTTACGTATGGCTACACCTTC.

This clonotype has only a few counts. This chain joins TRBV4-3 and TRBJ2-2, with D unresolved. The germline gives CDR1 LGHNA, CDR2 YSLEER. Trimming left V 1 base short and J 7 bases short, with 13 bases between. The CDR3 is 15 residues long. The CDR3 region is CASSQGAVGNGELFF. The CDR3 coding sequence is TGCGCCAGCAGCCAAGGGGCAGTTGGGAACGGGGAGCTGTTTTTT.

This clonotype occurred many times. The genes are TRBV29-1 and TRBJ2-1, with 8 nucleotides matching TRBD1. The CDR3 is 15 residues long. Trimming removed 6 bases from V and 5 bases from J; junction bases left unmatched: 12. Germline V gives CDR1 SQVTM, CDR2 ANQGSEA. The CDR3 region is CSVQDRALTNNEQFF. In nucleotides, the CDR3 is TGCAGCGTCCAGGACAGGGCCTTAACTAACAATGAGCAGTTCTTC.

This clonotype was seen at least ten times. V usage is TRBV9 and J usage is TRBJ1-1; D unclear. Trimming pared 1 base from V and 1 base from J, leaving 8 bases between. Germline-derived CDR1 and CDR2 are SGDLS and YYNGEE. The CDR3 contains 14 residues. This CDR3 reads CASSVSTANTEAFF. The CDR3 coding sequence is TGTGCCAGCAGCGTATCCACAGCGAACACTGAAGCTTTCTTT. Full variable domain (outside the CDR3, taken from reference TRBV9 and TRBJ1-1): DSGVTQTPKHLITATGQRVTLRCSPRSGDLSVYWYQQSLDQGLQFLIQYYNGEERAKGNILERFSAQQFPDLHSELNLSSLELGDSALYFCASSVSTANTEAFFGQGTRLTVV.